Below are 22 T cell receptor beta chains sequenced from a single sample in a study of CD8 T cells in ankylosing spondylitis. TCRdb reprocessed the 5' RACE reads via MiXCR and lists one record per CDR3 protein. The sample lists 180,000 or so distinct CDR3 sequences, around 10% occurring once. Specimen: blood, either unsorted or a sorted T cell fraction (not recorded which). Source of these receptors: a male donor with ankylosing spondylitis or in good health (not recorded which).

As for this clonotype: A clone one base away is much larger, so this may be a read error. CDR3 residues: CVSMVSGLIVEQFF. CDR3 sequence (DNA): TGTGTCAGCATGGTCTCGGGGCTTATCGTTGAGCAGTTCTTC. The V call is TRBV2, the J call TRBJ2-1; D may correspond to TRBD1 or TRBD2 (5 bases each). The CDR3 spans 14 residues. Germline CDR1 is SNHLY and CDR2 is FYNNEI.

This clonotype has just a few counts. The gene calls are TRBV11-3 and TRBJ1-6; 9 bases are a match to TRBD1. There are 16 residues in the CDR3. CDR1 is SGHNT, CDR2 YENEEA, per germline. Trimming removed 2 bases from V and 6 bases from J; junction bases left unmatched: 5. The CDR3 spells CASSLRTGALNSPLHF. The CDR3 DNA reads as TGTGCCAGCAGCTTACGGACAGGGGCCCTTAATTCACCCCTCCACTTT.

This clonotype was seen at least ten times. The V and J genes are TRBV9 and TRBJ2-2, with 12 nucleotides matching TRBD1. The CDR3 extends over 19 amino acids. V gave up 4 bases and J gave up 4 bases; unmatched junction bases: 14. The germline V gene has CDR1 SGDLS and CDR2 YYNGEE. CDR3 loop: CASSTSGTGGAPGTGELFF. The CDR3 DNA sequence: TGTGCCAGCAGCACTTCCGGGACAGGGGGCGCCCCAGGCACCGGGGAGCTGTTTTTT.

This clonotype was detected ten times or more. The CDR3 loop is CASSHQDGCNQPQHF. The CDR3 nucleotides are TGCGCCAGCAGCCACCAGGACGGCTGCAATCAGCCCCAGCATTTT. The chain has TRBV4-3 and TRBJ1-5; the D is unclear. Germline assignment: CDR1 LGHNA and CDR2 YSLEER. V lost 3 bases and J 2 bases, leaving 11 bases between the germline ends. CDR3 length: 15 residues.

This clonotype showed up many times. This chain connects TRBV29-1 to TRBJ2-2; possible D gene TRBD1, 6 bases. The germline V gene has CDR1 SQVTM and CDR2 ANQGSEA. This CDR3 contains 14 residues. Trimming removed 7 bases at V and 3 bases at J, with 15 bases between. CDR3: CSARTAADTGELFF. The CDR3 nucleotides are TGCAGCGCAAGGACAGCCGCCGACACCGGGGAGCTGTTTTTT.

This clonotype was observed a few times. The V gene is TRBV6-5, the J gene TRBJ2-7, with 7 bases lining up with TRBD2. The germline CDR1 and CDR2 sequences are MNHEY and SVGAGI. The V segment lost 3 bases and the J segment 1 base; nucleotides outside the gene matches: 3. This CDR3 is 14 amino acids long. CDR3 nucleotides: TGTGCCAGCAGTTATAGGGAGGGGTCCTACGAGCAGTACTTC. This codes for CASSYREGSYEQYF.

This chain links TRBV11-2 with TRBJ2-7; TRBD1 matches 8 bases. The V and J ends lost 7 bases and 2 bases, in that order; junction bases with no gene match: 19. The CDR3 contains 18 residues. Germline V CDR1 and CDR2: SGHAT, FQNNGV. CDR3 DNA: TGTGCCAGCAACCCTATTTATCCCAGGGGGCGCCCACCCTACGAGCAGTACTTC. Protein sequence: CASNPIYPRGRPPYEQYF.

This clonotype was observed at least ten times. The chain couples TRBV5-5 to TRBJ2-3; D call uncertain. The germline V gene encodes CDR1 SGHKS and CDR2 YYEKEE (reference sequence). V lost 4 bases, J lost 1 base, and 4 bases lay in between. The CDR3 sequence is 12 residues long. This CDR3 is CASSPGTDTQYF. The DNA for the CDR3 is TGTGCCAGCAGCCCGGGCACAGATACGCAGTATTTT. Using reference TRBV5-5 and TRBJ2-3 for the parts outside the CDR3, the full variable domain is DAGVTQSPTHLIKTRGQQVTLRCSPISGHKSVSWYQQVLGQGPQFIFQYYEKEERGRGNFPDRFSARQFPNYSSELNVNALLLGDSALYLCASSPGTDTQYFGPGTRLTVL.

In this sample, this clonotype turned up many times. The chain links TRBV27 to TRBJ2-7, with 9 bases matching TRBD1. The CDR3 consists of 15 residues. From germline, CDR1 is MNHEY and CDR2 SMNVEV (reference sequence). The V and J ends lost 5 bases and 3 bases, in that order; junction bases with no gene match: 8. As DNA, the CDR3 is TGTGCCAGCAGTCAAGTGGGACAGGGTGACTACGAGCAGTACTTC. Residues: CASSQVGQGDYEQYF.

This clonotype has a count of ten or more. The CDR3: CATPRETGVTDTQYF. In DNA, the CDR3 is TGTGCCACCCCCCGAGAGACAGGAGTTACAGATACGCAGTATTTT. The chain links TRBV24-1 to TRBJ2-3; tentative D call: TRBD1 (6 bases). The V and J ends lost 9 bases and 3 bases respectively, with 18 bases between them. The CDR3 extends over 15 amino acids. Per the germline V gene, CDR1 is KGHDR and CDR2 is SFDVKD.

In regard to this clonotype: This clone may be a read error of a much larger clone one base away. The rearrangement joins TRBV5-8 to TRBJ1-1; 11 bases line up with TRBD1. Germline lookup yields CDR1 SGHTS and CDR2 YDEGEE. CDR3 length equals 16 residues. V dropped 4 bases and J dropped 4; count of bases not matched to a gene: 9. The CDR3, as DNA: TGTGCCAGCAGCGTGGACAGGGGGCGCAGGGGCACTGAAGCTTTCTTT. Translating it yields CASSVDRGRRGTEAFF.

The V call is TRBV18, the J call TRBJ2-3, with D unresolved. This CDR3 is built from 13 residues. CDR1 is KGHSH and CDR2 is LQKENI in the germline V gene. The V and J ends lost 4 bases and 5 bases respectively, with 10 bases between them. This CDR3 reads CASSRLDGDTQYF. The CDR3 coding sequence is TGTGCCAGCTCACGATTGGACGGAGATACGCAGTATTTT.

Many counts were recorded for this clonotype. The chain couples TRBV5-1 to TRBJ2-6; maybe TRBD1 (5 bases). Germline CDR1 is SGHRS and CDR2 is YFSETQ. V shed 4 bases and J shed 1 base, with 21 bases lying between them. The CDR3 contains 19 residues. Here the CDR3 reads CASSMIPQGRRSGANVLTF. CDR3 coding DNA: TGCGCCAGCAGCATGATCCCTCAGGGTCGGAGATCTGGGGCCAACGTCCTGACTTTC.

The V and J genes are TRBV5-1 and TRBJ2-3; 10 nucleotides align to TRBD2. CDR3 length: 17 residues. The V segment lost 2 bases and the J segment 1 base; nucleotides outside the gene matches: 7. Germline V gene data show CDR1 as SGHRS and CDR2 as YFSETQ. Written as DNA, the CDR3 is TGCGCCAGCAGCTTCTGGTCTAGCGGGAGAGGCACAGATACGCAGTATTTT. This codes for CASSFWSSGRGTDTQYF.

This clonotype occurred a few times. The V gene is TRBV2, the J gene TRBJ1-5; 7 positions match TRBD1. Trimming at V came to 2 bases and at J to 4 bases, leaving 2 bases not matched to a gene. This CDR3 is 14 amino acids long. The V gene's germline CDR1 is SNHLY and CDR2 FYNNEI. CDR3 loop: CASSEQGVNQPQHF. The CDR3 bases are TGTGCCAGCAGTGAACAGGGGGTAAATCAGCCCCAGCATTTT.

In this sample, this clonotype turned up a few times. V usage is TRBV7-2 and J usage is TRBJ2-1; no definite D call. Germline CDR1 reads SGHTA; CDR2 reads FQGNSA. This CDR3 contains 11 residues. V dropped 3 bases and J dropped 10 bases, with 7 bases sitting between them. CDR3 protein: CASSFGSEQFF. CDR3 nucleotide sequence: TGTGCCAGCAGCTTTGGAAGCGAGCAGTTCTTC.

This chain joins TRBV7-2 and TRBJ2-5; D tentatively reads TRBD1 or TRBD2 (5 bases each). Per germline, CDR1 SGHTA and CDR2 FQGNSA. The CDR3 has 17 residues. V lost 5 bases and J lost 5, with 24 bases in between. Written as DNA, the CDR3 is TGTGCCAGCAGCGTCCCAGGGACCGCGTCTTGGGTCGAGACCCAGTACTTC. This sequence encodes CASSVPGTASWVETQYF.

The genes are TRBV11-2 and TRBJ1-1; 9 bases are shared with TRBD1. Germline CDR1 and CDR2: SGHAT and FQNNGV. The V and J ends lost 5 bases and 1 base, in that order; junction bases with no gene match: 17. The CDR3 extends over 19 amino acids. The CDR3 DNA is TGTGCCAGCAGCCCTCGGACAGGGGTCAGTTTTAGGGGGAACACTGAAGCTTTCTTT. This codes for CASSPRTGVSFRGNTEAFF.

This clonotype has at least ten counts. The chain employs TRBV4-3 and TRBJ2-2; 8 bases match TRBD1. The CDR3 contains 18 residues. V was pared by 0 bases and J by 2 bases, with 8 bases of the junction left unmatched. Germline V CDR1 and CDR2: LGHNA, YSLEER. The DNA of the CDR3 is TGCGCCAGCAGCCAAGAAGGGGGCGGGACAGGTAACACCGGGGAGCTGTTTTTT. This sequence encodes CASSQEGGGTGNTGELFF.

This clonotype was seen more than once but under ten times. The chain carries TRBV19 and TRBJ1-1; 7 bases line up with TRBD1. The germline V gene has CDR1 LNHDA and CDR2 SQIVND (reference sequence). The CDR3 sequence is 17 residues long. Trimming at V came to 8 bases and at J to 4 bases, leaving 19 bases not matched to a gene. The CDR3 sequence is CASSPTLGGVRGTEAFF. CDR3 sequence (DNA): TGTGCCAGTTCGCCAACCCTAGGGGGCGTAAGAGGCACTGAAGCTTTCTTT.

This clonotype was found many times. The V call is TRBV6-1, the J call TRBJ1-3; D possibly corresponds to TRBD1 (6 bases). The CDR3 is 15 residues long. Germline CDR1 is MNHNS and CDR2 is SASEGT. With 5 bases removed from V and 0 bases from J, the gap between germline ends came to 11 bases. The CDR3 sequence: CASSLNRVSGNTIYF. The CDR3 nucleotides read TGTGCCAGCAGTCTCAACAGGGTCTCTGGAAACACCATATATTTT.

This clonotype was found many times. The chain combines TRBV7-6 with TRBJ2-1, with a possible D match to TRBD2 (7 bases). There are 16 residues in the CDR3. V was trimmed by 1 base and J by 10 bases, leaving 20 bases between them. Per the germline V gene, CDR1 is SGHVS and CDR2 is FNYEAQ. CDR3 residues: CASSLVLGGALSEQFF. CDR3 coding DNA: TGTGCCAGCAGCTTAGTTTTGGGGGGGGCTCTTTCGGAGCAGTTCTTC.